This passage covers 4 T cell receptor beta chains from one sample sequenced in a study of type 1 regulatory T cells. TCRdb used MiXCR to reprocess the reads, holding one entry per CDR3 protein. The sample has 13,000 to 15,000 distinct CDR3 sequences, about 13% seen once; the top ten hold 15%. Their specific antigens are unknown. The source material was cultured T cells, either the whole culture or a sorted T cell fraction (not recorded which). The receptors originated from a human donor in good health.

At least ten counts were recorded for this clonotype. This chain joins TRBV7-6 and TRBJ1-6; D unresolved. The germline CDR1 and CDR2 sequences are SGHVS and FNYEAQ. V gave up 5 bases and J gave up 7 bases, with 9 bases separating them. The CDR3 is 13 residues long. CDR3 sequence: CASSTSQNSPLHF. The CDR3 DNA reads as TGTGCCAGCAGCACCTCACAGAATTCACCCCTCCACTTT.

By share of the sample, this clonotype is medium-sized. This rearrangement joins TRBV5-1 to TRBJ2-1, with TRBD2 identical over 12 bases. J was trimmed by 10 bases and V by 1 base; bases with no gene match: 9. CDR1 and CDR2 (germline): SGHRS, YFSETQ. The CDR3 is 16 residues long. CDR3: CASSLPLAGGPEEQFF. The CDR3 DNA sequence: TGCGCCAGCAGCTTGCCCCTAGCGGGAGGGCCGGAGGAGCAGTTCTTC.

This clonotype was found many times. This chain uses TRBV28 with TRBJ2-1; 8 positions match TRBD1. The germline V gene has CDR1 MDHEN and CDR2 SYDVKM. This CDR3 spans 15 amino acids. V shed 5 bases and J 10 bases; nucleotides not matched to a gene: 13. CDR3 DNA sequence: TGTGCCAGCAGTCCCCCGGACAGGGAACGGGGAGAGCAGTTCTTC. This sequence encodes CASSPPDRERGEQFF.

This clonotype was recorded many times. This sequence joins TRBV6-1 and TRBJ1-2, with D unclear. Germline CDR1 and CDR2: MNHNS and SASEGT. Deletions cut 0 bases from V and 8 bases from J, with 10 bases between. The CDR3 runs 13 residues. Written as DNA, the CDR3 is TGTGCCAGCAGTGAAGCTCGGGTTTCGGGCTACACCTTC. Its protein is CASSEARVSGYTF.